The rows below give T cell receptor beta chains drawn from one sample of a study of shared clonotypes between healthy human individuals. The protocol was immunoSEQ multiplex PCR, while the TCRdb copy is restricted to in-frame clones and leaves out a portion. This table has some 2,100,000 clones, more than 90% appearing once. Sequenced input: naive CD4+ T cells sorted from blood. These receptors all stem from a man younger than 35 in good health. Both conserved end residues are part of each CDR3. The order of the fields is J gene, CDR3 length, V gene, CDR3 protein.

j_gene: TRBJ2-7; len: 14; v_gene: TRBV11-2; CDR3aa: CASSLDSQGWQQYF
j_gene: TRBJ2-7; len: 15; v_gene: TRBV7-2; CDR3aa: CASSLSQLPPTGQYF
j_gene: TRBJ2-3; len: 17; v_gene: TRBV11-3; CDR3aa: CASSLGAGATSTDTQYF
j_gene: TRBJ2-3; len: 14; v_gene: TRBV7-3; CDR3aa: CATRQDITTDTQYF
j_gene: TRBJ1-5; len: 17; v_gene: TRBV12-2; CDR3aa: CASRLARQGASNQPQHF
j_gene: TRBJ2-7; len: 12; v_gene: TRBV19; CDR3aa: CARRGQRYEQYF
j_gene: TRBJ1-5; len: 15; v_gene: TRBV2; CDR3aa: CASSALDSYNQPQHF
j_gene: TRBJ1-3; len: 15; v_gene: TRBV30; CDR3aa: CARRSQGGSGNTIYF
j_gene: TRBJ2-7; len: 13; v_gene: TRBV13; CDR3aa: CASSVYRGYEQYF
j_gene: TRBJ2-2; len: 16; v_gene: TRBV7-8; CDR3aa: CASSTRTGKNTGELFF